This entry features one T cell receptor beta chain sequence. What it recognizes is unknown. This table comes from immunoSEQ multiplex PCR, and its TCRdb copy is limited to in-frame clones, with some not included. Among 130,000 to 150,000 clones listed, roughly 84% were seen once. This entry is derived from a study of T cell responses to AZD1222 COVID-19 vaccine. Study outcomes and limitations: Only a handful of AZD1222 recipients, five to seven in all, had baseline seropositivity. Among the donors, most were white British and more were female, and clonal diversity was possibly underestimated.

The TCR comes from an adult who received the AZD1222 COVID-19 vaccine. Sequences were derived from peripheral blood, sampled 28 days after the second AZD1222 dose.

The CDR3 coding sequence is TGTGCCAGCAGCTTACCCCTCACGGACGGGACCGGGGAGCTGTTTTTT. It codes for CASSLPLTDGTGELFF. This rearrangement joins TRBV7-9 to TRBJ2-2; D call uncertain. CDR3 length: 16 residues. Germline V CDR1 and CDR2: SEHNR, FQNEAQ (reference sequence). Trimming pared 2 bases from V and 5 bases from J, leaving 15 bases between.